The 10 T cell receptor beta chains given below trace back to one sample, sequenced in a study of CD8 T cells in Susac syndrome (dated by TCRdb to between 2018 and 2020). Library generation was performed with the immunoSEQ multiplex PCR assay. RNA was extracted using the RNeasy kit, and roughly 0.5 to 1 microgram was reverse transcribed with random hexamers. The public reads were quality trimmed at Q25 with fastp and then assembled into clones with MiXCR by TCRdb, keeping productive beta chains. A single entry per CDR3 protein holds the most common genes and DNA from its merged rows. In this sample the table shows under 150,000 distinct CDR3 sequences, around 95% of which occur a single time. The ten largest make up 0.084% of the sample. Sequencing used CD4+ T cells from PBMCs. Receptors were obtained from a human donor with Susac syndrome.

The chain is built from TRBV9 and TRBJ2-3, with D maybe TRBD2 (6 bases). Germline values: CDR1 SGDLS, CDR2 YYNGEE. The length of the CDR3 is 16 residues. Between the trimmed V and J ends, which lost 0 bases and 2 bases, there was a span of 13 bases. DNA of the CDR3: TGTGCCAGCAGCGTAGGTCACGGGGGAACCACAGATACGCAGTATTTT. The encoded protein is CASSVGHGGTTDTQYF.

The chain is built from TRBV29-1 and TRBJ2-5, with 8 bases fitting TRBD1. Unmatched junction bases numbered 8, after V lost 4 bases and J lost 4 bases. The CDR3 sequence is 14 residues long. CDR1 and CDR2 from the germline V gene are SQVTM and ANQGSEA. The CDR3 here is CSVVPGGVTETQYF. CDR3 nucleotide sequence: TGCAGCGTTGTACCAGGGGGCGTTACAGAGACCCAGTACTTC.

The chain employs TRBV25-1 and TRBJ2-7; D possibly corresponds to TRBD1 (6 bases). V was cut by 2 bases and J by 7 bases, with 24 bases left in between. CDR3 length: 17 amino acids. Germline values: CDR1 MGHDK, CDR2 SYGVNS. The CDR3 sequence is CASSEPRRDKDSREQYF. CDR3 coding DNA: TGTGCCAGCAGTGAACCCCGCCGGGACAAAGACTCGCGGGAGCAGTACTTC.

In DNA form, the CDR3 reads TGTGCCACCAGCACAACGGGGGGGGAAATGCTGGAGACTGAAGCTTTCTTT. Translated, it gives CATSTTGGEMLETEAFF. The rearrangement links TRBV15 to TRBJ1-1, with D perhaps TRBD1 (5 bases). CDR3 length: 17 residues. With 4 bases removed from V and 5 bases from J, the gap between germline ends came to 23 bases. CDR1 LNHNV and CDR2 YYDKDF come from the germline V gene (reference sequence). Based on the CDR3 plus reference TRBV15 and TRBJ1-1, the full variable domain is DAMVIQNPRYQVTQFGKPVTLSCSQTLNHNVMYWYQQKSSQAPKLLFHYYDKDFNNEADTPDNFQSRRPNTSFCFLDIRSPGLGDTAMYLCATSTTGGEMLETEAFFGQGTRLTVV.

J is TRBJ2-5 and V is TRBV4-1, with 10 bases lining up with TRBD2. The V gene's germline CDR1 is MGHRA and CDR2 YSYEKL. J was trimmed by 1 base and V by 0 bases; bases with no gene match: 5. This CDR3 has 17 amino acids. The CDR3 sequence is CASSQDLLAGGQETQYF. DNA of the CDR3: TGCGCCAGCAGCCAAGATCTTTTAGCGGGGGGCCAAGAGACCCAGTACTTC.

This rearrangement joins TRBV23-1 to TRBJ1-5, with 7 bases identical to TRBD1. TRBV23-1 is filed as an ORF, its function uncertain. V was clipped by 8 bases and J by 11 bases; unmatched bases: 12. The CDR3 totals 13 residues. CDR3 amino acids: CASFRDRPRAQHF. The CDR3 region has the DNA TGCGCCAGCTTCAGGGACAGACCAAGGGCCCAGCATTTT.

J is TRBJ2-7 and V is TRBV20-1, with 7 bases aligning to TRBD2. The V gene's germline CDR1 is DFQATT and CDR2 SNEGSKA (reference sequence). V was pared by 3 bases and J by 7 bases, with 3 bases of the junction left unmatched. The CDR3 sequence is 11 residues long. CDR3 coding DNA: TGCAGTGCTAGTCCGCGGGGGGAGCAGTACTTC. Translating gives CSASPRGEQYF.

The chain recombines TRBV12-3 or TRBV12-4 with TRBJ1-2; D gene unclear. V was cut by 3 bases and J by 6 bases, with 17 bases left in between. The CDR3 contains 15 residues. The CDR3 spells CASSFPGIESHGYTF. The CDR3 DNA is TGTGCCAGCAGTTTTCCGGGGATCGAAAGTCATGGCTACACCTTC.

The gene calls are TRBV29-1 and TRBJ1-1; TRBD1 is a possible D gene (5 bases). V lost 5 bases and J 1 base, leaving 11 bases between the germline ends. CDR1 SQVTM and CDR2 ANQGSEA come from the germline V gene. The CDR3 has 13 residues. DNA of the CDR3: TGCAGCGTTTCCCTAGGGGCGAACACTGAAGCTTTCTTT. Protein sequence: CSVSLGANTEAFF.

CDR3 sequence (DNA): TGTGCCAGCAGCTTCGCCCTGACTAGCGGGAAGACAGATACGCAGTATTTT. Protein sequence: CASSFALTSGKTDTQYF. V usage is TRBV13 and J usage is TRBJ2-3; 11 bases are a match to TRBD2. The germline CDR1 and CDR2 sequences are PRHDT and FYEKMQ (reference sequence). The CDR3 contains 17 residues. V gave up 3 bases and J gave up 3 bases; unmatched junction bases: 8.